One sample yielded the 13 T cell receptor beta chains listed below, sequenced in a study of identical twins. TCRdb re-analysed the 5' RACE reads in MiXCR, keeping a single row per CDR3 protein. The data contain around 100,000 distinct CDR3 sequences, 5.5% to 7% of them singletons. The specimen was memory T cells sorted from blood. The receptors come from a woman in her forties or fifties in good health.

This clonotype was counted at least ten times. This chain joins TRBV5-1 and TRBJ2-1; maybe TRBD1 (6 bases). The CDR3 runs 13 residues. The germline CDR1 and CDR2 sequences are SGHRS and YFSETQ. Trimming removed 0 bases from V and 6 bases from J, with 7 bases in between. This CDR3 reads CASSLGTVNEQFF. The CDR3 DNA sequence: TGCGCCAGCAGCTTGGGGACAGTCAATGAGCAGTTCTTC.

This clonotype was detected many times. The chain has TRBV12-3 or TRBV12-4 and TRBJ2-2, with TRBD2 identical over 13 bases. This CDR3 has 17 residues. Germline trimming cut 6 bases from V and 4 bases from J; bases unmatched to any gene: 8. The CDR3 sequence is CASSWTSGSMGTGELFF. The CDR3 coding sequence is TGTGCCAGCAGCTGGACTAGCGGGAGTATGGGCACCGGGGAGCTGTTTTTT.

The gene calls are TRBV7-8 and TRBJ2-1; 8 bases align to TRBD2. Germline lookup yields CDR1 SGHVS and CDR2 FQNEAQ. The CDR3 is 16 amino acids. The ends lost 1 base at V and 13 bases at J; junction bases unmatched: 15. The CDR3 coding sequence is TGTGCCAGCAGCTTAGGTGGCAGGGCGGCGGGAGGTACCCAGTTCTTC. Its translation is CASSLGGRAAGGTQFF.

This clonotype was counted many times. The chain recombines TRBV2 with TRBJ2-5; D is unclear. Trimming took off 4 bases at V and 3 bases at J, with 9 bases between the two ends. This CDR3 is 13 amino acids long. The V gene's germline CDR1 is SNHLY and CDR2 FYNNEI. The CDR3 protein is CASSAYDKETQYF. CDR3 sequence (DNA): TGTGCCAGCAGTGCCTATGATAAAGAGACCCAGTACTTC. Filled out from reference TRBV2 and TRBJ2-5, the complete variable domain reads EPEVTQTPSHQVTQMGQEVILRCVPISNHLYFYWYRQILGQKVEFLVSFYNNEISEKSEIFDDQFSVERPDGSNFTLKIRSTKLEDSAMYFCASSAYDKETQYFGPGTRLLVL.

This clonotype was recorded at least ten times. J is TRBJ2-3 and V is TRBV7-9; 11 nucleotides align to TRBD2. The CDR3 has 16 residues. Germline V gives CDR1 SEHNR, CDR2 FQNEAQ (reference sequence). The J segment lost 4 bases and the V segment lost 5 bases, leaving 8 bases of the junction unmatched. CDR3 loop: CASSRLAGQGADTQYF. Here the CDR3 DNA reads TGTGCCAGCAGCCGACTAGCGGGACAAGGGGCAGATACGCAGTATTTT. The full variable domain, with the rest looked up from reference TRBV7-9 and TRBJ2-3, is DTGVSQNPRHKITKRGQNVTFRCDPISEHNRLYWYRQTLGQGPEFLTYFQNEAQLEKSRLLSDRFSAERPKGSFSTLEIQRTEQGDSAMYLCASSRLAGQGADTQYFGPGTRLTVL.

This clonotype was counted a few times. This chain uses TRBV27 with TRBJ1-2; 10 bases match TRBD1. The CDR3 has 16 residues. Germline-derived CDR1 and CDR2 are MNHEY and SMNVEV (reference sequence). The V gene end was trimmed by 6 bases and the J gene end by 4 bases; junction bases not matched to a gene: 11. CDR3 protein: CASSSNRDRGLYGYTF. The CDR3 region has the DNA TGTGCCAGCAGCTCAAACCGGGACAGGGGCCTCTATGGCTACACCTTC.

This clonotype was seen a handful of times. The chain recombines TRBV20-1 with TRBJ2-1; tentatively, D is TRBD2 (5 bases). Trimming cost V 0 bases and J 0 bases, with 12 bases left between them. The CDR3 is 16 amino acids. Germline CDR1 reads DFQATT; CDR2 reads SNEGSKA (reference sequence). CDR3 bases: TGCAGTGCTAGAGATGGCGGGCCCAGCTCCTACAATGAGCAGTTCTTC. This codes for CSARDGGPSSYNEQFF.

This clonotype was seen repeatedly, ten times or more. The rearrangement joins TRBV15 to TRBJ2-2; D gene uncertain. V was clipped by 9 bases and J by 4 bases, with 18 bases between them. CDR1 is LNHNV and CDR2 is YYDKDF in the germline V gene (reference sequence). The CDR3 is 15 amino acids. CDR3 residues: CATGMIRETTGELFF. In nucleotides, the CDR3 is TGTGCCACGGGAATGATTAGAGAAACCACCGGGGAGCTGTTTTTT.

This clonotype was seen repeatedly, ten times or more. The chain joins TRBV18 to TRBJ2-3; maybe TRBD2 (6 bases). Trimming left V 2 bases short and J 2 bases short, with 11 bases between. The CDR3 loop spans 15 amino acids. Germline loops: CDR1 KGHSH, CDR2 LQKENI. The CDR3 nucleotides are TGTGCCAGCTCACCATGGGCGGGAATCACAGATACGCAGTATTTT. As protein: CASSPWAGITDTQYF.

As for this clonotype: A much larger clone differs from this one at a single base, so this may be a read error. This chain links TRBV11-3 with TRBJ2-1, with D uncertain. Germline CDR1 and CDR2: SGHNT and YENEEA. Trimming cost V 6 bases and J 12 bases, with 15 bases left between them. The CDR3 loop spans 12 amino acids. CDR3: CASRQRRVAQFF. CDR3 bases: TGTGCCAGCAGACAGCGTAGGGTTGCGCAGTTCTTC.

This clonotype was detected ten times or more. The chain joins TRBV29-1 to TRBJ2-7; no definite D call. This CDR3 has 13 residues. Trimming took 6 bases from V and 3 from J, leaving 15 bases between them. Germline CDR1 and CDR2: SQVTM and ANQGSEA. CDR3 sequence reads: CSVYSFNSYEQYF. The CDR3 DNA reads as TGCAGCGTATACAGTTTCAACAGCTACGAGCAGTACTTC.

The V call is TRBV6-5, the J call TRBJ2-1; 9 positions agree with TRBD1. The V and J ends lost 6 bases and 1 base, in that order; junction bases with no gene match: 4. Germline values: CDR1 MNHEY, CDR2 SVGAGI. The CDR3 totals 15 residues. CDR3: CASRTTGGSYNEQFF. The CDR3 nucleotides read TGTGCCAGCAGGACGACAGGGGGTTCCTACAATGAGCAGTTCTTC.

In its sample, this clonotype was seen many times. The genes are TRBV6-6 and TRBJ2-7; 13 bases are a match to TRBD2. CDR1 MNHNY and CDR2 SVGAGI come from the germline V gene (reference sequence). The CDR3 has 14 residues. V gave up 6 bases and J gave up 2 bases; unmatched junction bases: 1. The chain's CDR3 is CASRGLAGAYEQYF. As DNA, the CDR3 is TGTGCCAGCAGAGGACTAGCGGGGGCCTACGAGCAGTACTTC.